What follows are 19 T cell receptor beta chains derived from one specimen sequenced in a study of cytomegalovirus exposure and HLA in healthy donors. The PCR was carried out with 60 Vbeta primers and 13 Jbeta primers. Profiled with immunoSEQ multiplex PCR; TCRdb holds only in-frame clones, not every one. The table shows 130,000 or so clones, with 65% to 90% occurring only once. The specimen was PBMCs. The receptor source for this set is a woman aged 18 to 35 in good health and CMV-seropositive.

This clone appeared a few times. The chain joins TRBV4-3 to TRBJ1-2; TRBD1 might be the D (6 bases). The V end was cut by 4 bases, the J end by 4 bases, with 19 bases between. The V gene's germline CDR1 is LGHNA and CDR2 YSLEER. The length of the CDR3 is 16 residues. The CDR3 is CASSLPGGLDVYGYTF. DNA for the CDR3: TGCGCCAGCAGCCTCCCCGGGGGGCTTGATGTCTATGGCTACACCTTC.

V is TRBV5-1 and J is TRBJ1-1; TRBD1 agrees at 8 bases. After removal of 4 bases from V and 4 bases from J, the junction contained 6 bases not matched to a gene. The germline gives CDR1 SGHRS, CDR2 YFSETQ. The CDR3 runs to 14 residues. DNA for the CDR3: TGCGCCAGCAGCCTACAGGGGGAGAGCACTGAAGCTTTCTTT. This translates into CASSLQGESTEAFF. Supplemented by reference TRBV5-1 and TRBJ1-1, the full variable domain reads KAGVTQTPRYLIKTRGQQVTLSCSPISGHRSVSWYQQTPGQGLQFLFEYFSETQRNKGNFPGRFSGRQFSNSRSEMNVSTLELGDSALYLCASSLQGESTEAFFGQGTRLTVV.

Here the CDR3 DNA reads TGTGCCAGCAGTGCCGGGACAGGGGGAGAGACCCAGTACTTC. Its translation: CASSAGTGGETQYF. This chain joins TRBV6-1 and TRBJ2-5; TRBD1 agrees at 11 bases. The CDR3 contains 14 residues. Per the germline V gene, CDR1 is MNHNS and CDR2 is SASEGT. V shed 4 bases, J shed 4 bases, and the junction held 2 bases outside the gene matches.

The CDR3 DNA sequence: TGTGCCAGCAGTTACACCGGGAGGGCCGGGGAGCTGTTTTTT. Translated, it gives CASSYTGRAGELFF. The chain is built from TRBV6-5 and TRBJ2-2; 8 bases agree with TRBD2. Trimming took 2 bases from V and 6 from J; bases not matched to a gene: 2. The CDR3 has 14 amino acids. The germline CDR1 and CDR2 sequences are MNHEY and SVGAGI.

This clone was counted between two and nine times. The CDR3 DNA reads TGCGCCAGCAAAAGACTTTCCTACTGGTATAATTCACCCCTCCACTTT. It translates to CASKRLSYWYNSPLHF. The rearrangement joins TRBV5-1 to TRBJ1-6; unclear D gene. Trimming pared 6 bases from V and 4 bases from J, leaving 17 bases between. Germline CDR1 reads SGHRS; CDR2 reads YFSETQ. The CDR3 sequence is 16 residues long.

This rearrangement joins TRBV11-2 to TRBJ2-7, with D possibly TRBD1 on 5 matching bases. CDR1 and CDR2 (germline): SGHAT, FQNNGV. V was clipped by 4 bases and J by 1 base, with 8 bases between them. This CDR3 contains 13 residues. The CDR3 nucleotides are TGTGCCAGCAGCTATGACAGTTCCTACGAGCAGTACTTC. This sequence encodes CASSYDSSYEQYF.

This clone was recorded many times. The CDR3 sequence: CASVDDRGNEQYF. The CDR3 bases are TGTGCCAGCGTTGATGACAGGGGGAACGAGCAGTACTTC. The J gene is TRBJ2-7, the V gene TRBV25-1; TRBD1 aligns across 9 bases. J was trimmed by 5 bases and V by 8 bases; bases with no gene match: 7. Germline CDR1 and CDR2: MGHDK and SYGVNS. CDR3 length: 13 amino acids.

This sequence joins TRBV7-6 and TRBJ2-7; no clear D. The CDR3 length is 13 residues. Germline values: CDR1 SGHVS, CDR2 FNYEAQ. Trimming stripped 1 base from V and 2 bases from J, with 6 bases between. DNA of the CDR3: TGTGCCAGCAGCTTAGGGAGTACCTACGAGCAGTACTTC. This translates into CASSLGSTYEQYF.

This chain uses TRBV13 with TRBJ1-2, with TRBD1 as a possible D gene (5 bases). Trimming removed 7 bases from V and 8 bases from J, with 11 bases in between. CDR3 size: 11 residues. Germline lookup yields CDR1 PRHDT and CDR2 FYEKMQ (reference sequence). The chain's CDR3 is CASTNGGGYTF. In DNA form, the CDR3 reads TGTGCCAGCACCAACGGGGGAGGCTACACCTTC.

The table lists this clone with a count of one. This sequence joins TRBV5-1 and TRBJ2-3, with a possible D match to TRBD2 (5 bases). Germline CDR1 is SGHRS and CDR2 is YFSETQ. V dropped 4 bases and J dropped 2 bases, with 11 bases sitting between them. This CDR3 region has 14 residues. The CDR3, as DNA: TGCGCCAGCAGCACGCTAGCACTCACAGATACGCAGTATTTT. As protein: CASSTLALTDTQYF.

This clone was counted between two and nine times. The V and J genes are TRBV2 and TRBJ1-2; 9 bases map to TRBD1. Germline V lookup: CDR1 SNHLY, CDR2 FYNNEI. The CDR3 has 12 amino acids. After removal of 7 bases from V and 6 bases from J, the junction contained 3 bases not matched to a gene. CDR3 in DNA: TGTGCCAGCAAGGACAGGGGAAATGGCTACACCTTC. Amino acid sequence: CASKDRGNGYTF.

This clone was observed a single time. The J gene is TRBJ2-2, the V gene TRBV7-2; 7 nucleotides line up with TRBD2. This CDR3 region has 16 residues. Germline lookup yields CDR1 SGHTA and CDR2 FQGNSA. Trimming removed 0 bases from V and 7 bases from J; junction bases left unmatched: 8. CDR3 loop: CASSLAGRGVVGELFF. CDR3 DNA sequence: TGTGCCAGCAGCTTAGCGGGCCGGGGGGTGGTCGGGGAGCTGTTTTTT.

The rearrangement joins TRBV27 to TRBJ1-1, with D tentatively TRBD1 (6 bases). With 4 bases removed from V and 8 bases from J, the gap between germline ends came to 11 bases. Germline lookup yields CDR1 MNHEY and CDR2 SMNVEV (reference sequence). The length of the CDR3 is 12 residues. CDR3 in DNA: TGTGCCAGCAGTTCAGGACAGCAAGAAGCTTTCTTT. Translating it yields CASSSGQQEAFF.

The CDR3 DNA is TGTGCCAGCAGTGGGCCCGGGACACACTTCTACGAGCAGTACTTC. It translates to CASSGPGTHFYEQYF. This sequence joins TRBV6-5 and TRBJ2-7, with a weak D call TRBD1 (6 bases). The V gene lost 5 bases and the J gene lost 3 bases, with 17 bases spanning the gap. Germline V gene lookup returns CDR1 MNHEY and CDR2 SVGAGI. This CDR3 is 15 amino acids long.

The rearrangement uses TRBV7-3 and TRBJ1-1; possibly TRBD1 for D (6 bases). CDR3 size: 14 residues. The germline V gene encodes CDR1 SGHTA and CDR2 FQGTGA. Trimming removed 5 bases at V and 1 base at J, with 11 bases between. Written as DNA, the CDR3 is TGTGCCAGCAGCGCTGCAGGGGAGAACACTGAAGCTTTCTTT. Amino acids: CASSAAGENTEAFF. Full variable domain (outside the CDR3, taken from reference TRBV7-3 and TRBJ1-1): GAGVSQTPSNKVTEKGKYVELRCDPISGHTALYWYRQSLGQGPEFLIYFQGTGAADDSGLPNDRFFAVRPEGSVSTLKIQRTERGDSAVYLCASSAAGENTEAFFGQGTRLTVV.

The V gene is TRBV19, the J gene TRBJ2-2, with D tentatively TRBD2 (5 bases). V lost 1 base and J lost 3, with 6 bases in between. The germline V gene encodes CDR1 LNHDA and CDR2 SQIVND (reference sequence). The CDR3 sequence is 14 residues long. The CDR3 sequence: CASSIGLHTGELFF. CDR3 sequence (DNA): TGTGCCAGTAGTATAGGACTACACACCGGGGAGCTGTTTTTT.

The chain joins TRBV5-6 to TRBJ2-7, with D perhaps TRBD1 (6 bases). This CDR3 contains 13 residues. Trimming cost V 0 bases and J 3 bases, with 7 bases left between them. The germline V gene has CDR1 SGHDT and CDR2 YYEEEE. The CDR3 loop is CASSLDRVYEQYF. In nucleotides, the CDR3 is TGTGCCAGCAGCTTGGACAGGGTCTACGAGCAGTACTTC.

This chain uses TRBV2 with TRBJ2-4; TRBD1 matches 9 bases. Germline V CDR1 and CDR2: SNHLY, FYNNEI. V lost 3 bases to trimming and J lost 8 bases; unmatched junction nucleotides: 8. The CDR3 consists of 15 residues. The CDR3 DNA reads TGTGCCAGCAGTGAGTCCGGGACAGGGTGGGACATTCAGTACTTC. It translates to CASSESGTGWDIQYF.

The V gene is TRBV5-1, the J gene TRBJ2-2, with 7 bases aligning to TRBD1. The CDR3 is 15 amino acids. V shed 3 bases, J shed 0 bases, and the junction held 2 bases outside the gene matches. From germline, CDR1 is SGHRS and CDR2 YFSETQ. In DNA form, the CDR3 reads TGCGCCAGCAGCTGGACAGGCCCGAACACCGGGGAGCTGTTTTTT. Its protein is CASSWTGPNTGELFF.